One and the same sample provided the 8 T cell receptor beta chains below, sequenced in a study of T cell clonality in common variable immunodeficiency. Findings and caveats of the study: Reportedly, TCR beta sequences from common variable immunodeficiency showed fewer deletions and N-nucleotide insertions.

Method: immunoSEQ multiplex PCR; TCRdb's copy keeps in-frame clones and lacks some. This repertoire holds around 17,000 clones, and none appear only once. Their antigens are not known. The material sequenced was peripheral blood mononuclear cells. These receptors were taken from a human donor with common variable immunodeficiency.

As concerns this clone: From the germline J gene comes the end of the CDR3, since the read stops 3 residues before it. The chain is built from TRBV19 and TRBJ1-5, with D tentatively TRBD1 (5 bases). V was shortened by 1 base and J by 7 bases, with 23 bases between the two germline ends. This CDR3 region has 18 residues. Looked up from germline, CDR1 is LNHDA and CDR2 is SQIVND (reference sequence). CDR3 protein: CASSIGSSNLGRGQPQHF. The CDR3 DNA, read in part, is TGTGCCAGTAGTATAGGTAGCTCCAATCTGGGAAGGGGACAGCCC.

A word on this clone: The read terminates 3 residues before the CDR3 end, so the remaining end is supplied by the germline J gene. V and J are TRBV29-1 and TRBJ2-5; 10 bases map to TRBD1. This CDR3 has 17 residues. Germline CDR1 reads SQVTM; CDR2 reads ANQGSEA. Trimming removed 7 bases from V and 5 bases from J; junction bases left unmatched: 19. The CDR3 DNA, read in part, is TGCAGCGCCGAGACAGGGGGCGCAGGATTAAGGTGGGAGACC. Protein product: CSAETGGAGLRWET. The whole CDR3 protein reads CSAETGGAGLRWETQYF.

Many counts were recorded for this clone. The read terminates 3 residues before the CDR3 end, so the remaining end is supplied by the germline J gene. The chain has TRBV29-1 and TRBJ2-1; 7 positions agree with TRBD2. Germline CDR1 and CDR2: SQVTM and ANQGSEA. The CDR3 is made up of 16 amino acids. V trimming: 4 bases; J trimming: 2 bases; junction bases outside the gene matches: 11. This chain's CDR3 is CSVVPAGGSAYNEQFF. The CDR3 bases that were read are TGCAGCGTTGTACCGGCTGGCGGGAGCGCCTACAATGAG.

In its sample, this clone was seen a few times. The chain's CDR3 is CASSRFRRGTYEQYF. The part of the CDR3 DNA that was read is TGTGCCAGCAGTCGCTTTCGACGGGGAACCTACGAG. The rearrangement uses TRBV13 and TRBJ2-7, with D possibly being TRBD2 (5 bases). The CDR3 end is not reached by the read, which stops 3 residues before it; the germline J gene fills it in. CDR3 length: 15 amino acids. CDR1 is PRHDT, CDR2 FYEKMQ, per germline (reference sequence). Trimming shortened V by 6 bases and J by 2 bases, and 17 bases separated the two germline ends.

This clone was observed at least ten times. The CDR3 is cut off 3 residues early in the read; its end comes from the germline J gene. The chain uses TRBV30 and TRBJ1-2, with 11 bases that match TRBD1. V was pared by 5 bases and J by 7 bases, with 21 bases of the junction left unmatched. Germline lookup yields CDR1 GTSNPN and CDR2 SVGIG (reference sequence). The CDR3 runs to 18 residues. CDR3 sequence reads: CAWGADTGTGGRSGGYTF. CDR3 bases read: TGTGCCTGGGGAGCCGACACCGGGACAGGGGGACGATCGGGTGGC.

This clone was counted only a few times. The read is 3 residues too short to cover the CDR3 end, so that end is filled in from the germline J gene. The gene calls are TRBV5-4 and TRBJ2-7; TRBD1 matches 7 bases. CDR1 is SGHNT, CDR2 YYREEE, per germline (reference sequence). With 2 bases clipped from V and 5 bases from J, the junction kept 10 bases outside the gene matches. The CDR3 is made up of 15 amino acids. CDR3 protein: CASSFSRQGRNEQYF. CDR3 DNA (partial): TGTGCCAGCAGCTTTTCTCGACAGGGAAGGAACGAG.

This clone was seen ten or more times. The observed sequence ends 3 residues before the CDR3 terminus, with the missing tail filled in from the germline J gene. The chain uses TRBV20-1 and TRBJ1-2, with 7 bases matching TRBD1. The CDR3 covers 11 residues. Germline V gene data show CDR1 as DFQATT and CDR2 as SNEGSKA (reference sequence). CDR3 DNA, as far as it was read: TGCAGTGCTAGACAGGGGGTAGGC. Amino acid sequence: CSARQGVG. The full CDR3 protein reads CSARQGVGYTF.

In the case of this clone: The read finishes 3 residues shy of the CDR3 end, and the germline J gene is used to complete it. The chain joins TRBV19 to TRBJ2-3; D gene ambiguous. The CDR3 has 14 residues. Trimming shortened V by 5 bases and J by 1 base, and 10 bases separated the two germline ends. Germline V gene data show CDR1 as LNHDA and CDR2 as SQIVND (reference sequence). CDR3 amino acids: CASSSLSRTDTQYF. The part of the CDR3 DNA that was read is TGTGCCAGTAGTTCCCTATCCCGCACAGATACG. Drawing the rest from reference TRBV19 and TRBJ2-3, the complete variable domain is DGGITQSPKYLFRKEGQNVTLSCEQNLNHDAMYWYRQDPGQGLRLIYYSQIVNDFQKGDIAEGYSVSREKKESFPLTVTSAQKNPTAFYLCASSSLSRTDTQYFGPGTRLTVL.